The 30 T cell receptor beta chains in this list originate from one sample, sequenced in a study of T cells in Graves' hyperthyroidism and ophthalmopathy. TCR beta CDR3 regions were amplified from RNA transcripts. With the HTBI primer set, the TCR CDR3 went through a first round of RT-PCR. MiXCR, applied by TCRdb to the multiplex PCR reads, yields one record per CDR3 protein. The sample records roughly 500,000 distinct CDR3 sequences, approximately 22% being singletons. What was sequenced was blood. The receptors were gathered from a woman in her 70s with Graves' ophthalmopathy.

There are a few counts of this clonotype. The chain uses TRBV28 and TRBJ2-5; the D call may be TRBD1 or TRBD2 (5 bases each). This CDR3 spans 14 amino acids. CDR1 and CDR2 from the germline V gene are MDHEN and SYDVKM. V lost 5 bases and J lost 6, with 16 bases in between. The CDR3 spells CASSGDGTLKTQYF. DNA of the CDR3: TGTGCCAGCAGTGGAGACGGGACCCTGAAGACCCAGTACTTC.

The V gene is TRBV20-1, the J gene TRBJ1-4, with unresolved D. The CDR3 is 14 amino acids. In germline, CDR1 is DFQATT, CDR2 SNEGSKA (reference sequence). V lost 8 bases and J 5 bases, leaving 18 bases between the germline ends. DNA for the CDR3: TGCAGTCCCTCCGCCCACGTCTTGAATGAAAAACTGTTTTTT. Translating gives CSPSAHVLNEKLFF.

CDR3 sequence: CASSVGRTSGANVLTF. In DNA, the CDR3 is TGTGCCAGCAGTGTTGGGCGGACCTCTGGGGCCAACGTCCTGACTTTC. This chain connects TRBV2 to TRBJ2-6; D is undetermined. The CDR3 covers 16 residues. CDR1 is SNHLY, CDR2 FYNNEI, per germline. Trimming left V 4 bases short and J 0 bases short, with 10 bases between.

The chain carries TRBV6-5 and TRBJ1-1; D gene ambiguous. The germline gives CDR1 MNHEY, CDR2 SVGAGI. This CDR3 comprises 16 residues. The germline V and J ends were trimmed by 2 bases and 5 bases, with 18 bases remaining between them. The CDR3 bases are TGTGCCAGCAGTTACCCCCCCCCCAGCAGGCGGACTGAAGCTTTCTTT. Its translation: CASSYPPPSRRTEAFF.

There are many counts of this clonotype. The chain carries TRBV11-2 and TRBJ2-2; 7 bases are a match to TRBD1. The CDR3 loop spans 15 amino acids. CDR1 is SGHAT, CDR2 FQNNGV, per germline. Trimming cost V 2 bases and J 5 bases; bases outside gene matches: 5. CDR3 in amino acids: CASSLTGTDTGELFF. CDR3 sequence (DNA): TGTGCCAGCAGCTTAACCGGGACAGATACCGGGGAGCTGTTTTTT.

This clonotype was detected a few times. DNA of the CDR3: TGTGCCAGCAGCCAAGATCTTGGGGCCTACGAGCAGTACTTC. Its translation is CASSQDLGAYEQYF. The chain carries TRBV14 and TRBJ2-7; D is uncertain. The CDR3 totals 14 residues. Germline V gene data show CDR1 as SGHDN and CDR2 as FVKESK. Trimming pared 0 bases from V and 2 bases from J, leaving 8 bases between.

This clonotype was recorded a few times. The chain links TRBV10-3 to TRBJ2-2, with TRBD2 identical over 14 bases. The germline gives CDR1 ENHRY, CDR2 SYGVKD. The length of the CDR3 is 20 residues. After removal of 0 bases from V and 0 bases from J, the junction contained 6 bases not matched to a gene. CDR3 sequence (DNA): TGTGCCATCAGTGAGTCGGGGACTAGCGGGGGCATCGCGAACACCGGGGAGCTGTTTTTT. This codes for CAISESGTSGGIANTGELFF.

This clonotype was counted ten times or more. The chain employs TRBV7-8 and TRBJ2-1, with D tentatively TRBD2 (5 bases). There are 15 residues in the CDR3. Between the trimmed V and J ends, which lost 1 base and 5 bases, there was a span of 12 bases. Germline V CDR1 and CDR2: SGHVS, FQNEAQ. The CDR3 loop is CASSLVPSRNNEQFF. DNA for the CDR3: TGTGCCAGCAGCTTAGTTCCTAGCCGAAACAATGAGCAGTTCTTC. Full variable domain (missing parts from reference TRBV7-8 and TRBJ2-1): GAGVSQSPRYKVAKRGQDVALRCDPISGHVSLFWYQQALGQGPEFLTYFQNEAQLDKSGLPSDRFFAERPEGSVSTLKIQRTQQEDSAVYLCASSLVPSRNNEQFFGPGTRLTVL.

This clonotype was recorded at least ten times. This chain links TRBV2 with TRBJ1-1; D is unclear. The V end lost 5 bases, the J end lost 0 bases, and 7 bases lay between the germline ends. The CDR3 loop spans 13 amino acids. Per germline, CDR1 SNHLY and CDR2 FYNNEI. Here the CDR3 reads CASSRALNTEAFF. The CDR3 DNA follows: TGTGCCAGCAGTAGGGCCCTGAACACTGAAGCTTTCTTT.

The chain is built from TRBV5-1 and TRBJ2-6; D not resolved. The CDR3 is made up of 16 amino acids. With 0 bases removed from V and 0 bases from J, the gap between germline ends came to 7 bases. Germline loops: CDR1 SGHRS, CDR2 YFSETQ. Here the CDR3 reads CASSLAGGSGANVLTF. The CDR3 coding sequence is TGCGCCAGCAGCTTGGCGGGTGGCTCTGGGGCCAACGTCCTGACTTTC.

This clonotype has only a few counts. The V and J genes are TRBV6-1 and TRBJ2-5; D gene unclear. Germline CDR1 is MNHNS and CDR2 is SASEGT. V dropped 2 bases and J dropped 4 bases, with 17 bases sitting between them. The CDR3 loop spans 16 amino acids. The CDR3 sequence is CASSERYPSALETQYF. CDR3 coding DNA: TGTGCCAGCAGTGAACGATACCCGTCCGCGCTAGAGACCCAGTACTTC.

The J gene is TRBJ2-2, the V gene TRBV3-1; 8 nucleotides agree with TRBD2. Germline V gene lookup returns CDR1 LGHDT and CDR2 YNNKEL (reference sequence). Germline trimming cut 6 bases from V and 5 bases from J; bases unmatched to any gene: 8. The length of the CDR3 is 15 residues. CDR3 amino acids: CASSPTGTRTGELFF. The CDR3 nucleotides read TGTGCCAGCAGTCCTACCGGGACTAGGACCGGGGAGCTGTTTTTT.

Comments on this clonotype: One end of the junction varies from germline; a read error may be responsible. The rearrangement links TRBV29-1 to TRBJ2-5; D might be TRBD1 or TRBD2, each matching 6 bases. The CDR3 totals 13 residues. Germline CDR1 reads SQVTM; CDR2 reads ANQGSEA. CDR3 region: CSADRGRPEIQYF. CDR3 bases: TGCAGCGCAGACCGGGGGCGGCCAGAGATCCAGTACTTC.

The chain links TRBV12-3 or TRBV12-4 to TRBJ2-1, with 12 nucleotides matching TRBD2. CDR3 length: 15 amino acids. J lost 9 bases, V lost 6 bases, and 9 bases had no gene match. The DNA for the CDR3 is TGTGCCAGCAGATTCGGGCTAGCGGGAGGGCCTGAGCAGTTCTTC. It translates to CASRFGLAGGPEQFF.

The V gene is TRBV14, the J gene TRBJ2-3; 8 bases align to TRBD1. In germline, CDR1 is SGHDN, CDR2 FVKESK. The V and J ends lost 5 bases and 2 bases, in that order; junction bases with no gene match: 15. CDR3 length: 18 residues. The CDR3 here is CASSSYRGTGFFTDTQYF. Here the CDR3 DNA reads TGTGCCAGCAGCAGTTATCGCGGGACAGGCTTCTTCACAGATACGCAGTATTTT.

The table lists this clonotype with a few counts. This chain links TRBV19 with TRBJ2-7, with 12 bases that match TRBD2. CDR1 LNHDA and CDR2 SQIVND come from the germline V gene (reference sequence). V shed 4 bases, J shed 0 bases, and the junction held 10 bases outside the gene matches. There are 18 residues in the CDR3. CDR3 sequence (DNA): TGTGCCAGTAGTAAGGGGAGAGGACTAGCGGGATCCTCCTACGAGCAGTACTTC. It encodes CASSKGRGLAGSSYEQYF.

This clonotype was counted ten times or more. The V and J genes are TRBV19 and TRBJ2-2, with no clear D. This CDR3 spans 16 amino acids. From germline, CDR1 is LNHDA and CDR2 SQIVND (reference sequence). The V and J ends lost 3 bases and 0 bases respectively, with 11 bases between them. In nucleotides, the CDR3 is TGTGCCAGTAGTATGAATAGGGCAGCGAACACCGGGGAGCTGTTTTTT. Translated, it gives CASSMNRAANTGELFF.

The chain combines TRBV4-2 with TRBJ2-6; TRBD2 might be the D (5 bases). Between the trimmed V and J ends, which lost 6 bases and 2 bases, there was a span of 8 bases. Germline CDR1 and CDR2: LGHNA and YNFKEQ. This CDR3 region has 14 residues. The CDR3 nucleotides read TGTGCCAGCAGTTCGGGGACTGGGGCCAACGTCCTGACTTTC. It encodes CASSSGTGANVLTF.

The V call is TRBV5-8, the J call TRBJ2-4, with D possibly being TRBD1 or TRBD2 (5 bases each). This CDR3 has 16 amino acids. Trimming shortened V by 0 bases and J by 3 bases, and 13 bases separated the two germline ends. CDR1 SGHTS and CDR2 YDEGEE come from the germline V gene. The CDR3 sequence: CASSLAGIRGKNIQYF. The CDR3 DNA sequence: TGTGCCAGCAGCTTGGCGGGGATAAGGGGCAAAAACATTCAGTACTTC. The entire variable domain, with the rest obtained from reference TRBV5-8 and TRBJ2-4, is as follows: EAGVTQSPTHLIKTRGQQATLRCSPISGHTSVYWYQQALGLGLQFLLWYDEGEERNRGNFPPRFSGRQFPNYSSELNVNALELEDSALYLCASSLAGIRGKNIQYFGAGTRLSVL.

Only a few counts were recorded for this clonotype. This sequence joins TRBV6-2 or TRBV6-3 and TRBJ2-1, with D perhaps TRBD1 (5 bases). Looked up from germline, CDR1 is MNHEY and CDR2 is SVGEGT. The V end was cut by 3 bases, the J end by 10 bases, with 16 bases between. The CDR3 runs 14 residues. CDR3 sequence: CASSYQGRVGEQFF. CDR3 sequence (DNA): TGTGCCAGCAGTTATCAGGGCAGGGTAGGGGAGCAGTTCTTC.

This chain connects TRBV6-1 to TRBJ2-1; 8 bases are a match to TRBD1. The ends lost 5 bases at V and 5 bases at J; junction bases unmatched: 8. Germline CDR1 and CDR2: MNHNS and SASEGT. The length of the CDR3 is 15 residues. DNA of the CDR3: TGTGCCAGCAGTATAACAGGGGGAGGTAACAATGAGCAGTTCTTC. Protein sequence: CASSITGGGNNEQFF.

This clonotype showed up just a few times. This chain connects TRBV20-1 to TRBJ2-2, with 7 bases matching TRBD2. This CDR3 is 16 amino acids long. J gave up 0 bases and V 4 bases, and 8 bases lay outside the gene matches. CDR1 DFQATT and CDR2 SNEGSKA come from the germline V gene (reference sequence). The CDR3 sequence is CSATRPSGANTGELFF. The CDR3, as DNA: TGCAGTGCTACCAGGCCTAGCGGTGCGAACACCGGGGAGCTGTTTTTT.

On this clonotype: Given a much more abundant clone one base away, this may be a read error. This chain links TRBV6-1 with TRBJ2-3, with TRBD1 matching 8 bases. CDR1 is MNHNS and CDR2 is SASEGT in the germline V gene. The trim removed 6 bases at V and 4 bases at J, leaving 9 bases unmatched. The CDR3 runs to 15 residues. CDR3 residues: CASRRQGSMADTQYF. The CDR3 nucleotides read TGTGCCAGCAGGAGACAGGGGTCCATGGCAGATACGCAGTATTTT.

This chain connects TRBV6-5 to TRBJ2-2; D possibly matches TRBD1 or TRBD2 (5 bases each). The length of the CDR3 is 16 residues. Germline V gene data show CDR1 as MNHEY and CDR2 as SVGAGI. V was pared by 6 bases and J by 0 bases, with 14 bases between. The CDR3 nucleotides are TGTGCCAGCAGGTATCGTCGGGGCTCGAACACCGGGGAGCTGTTTTTT. This translates into CASRYRRGSNTGELFF.

In this sample, this clonotype turned up a few times. The chain employs TRBV28 and TRBJ1-5; TRBD1 might be the D (5 bases). The CDR3 contains 15 residues. V was cut by 6 bases and J by 1 base, with 13 bases left in between. Germline V gene data show CDR1 as MDHEN and CDR2 as SYDVKM. CDR3 sequence (DNA): TGTGCCAGCAGGTCCTGGGGGGGGAGCAATCAGCCCCAGCATTTT. Translated, it gives CASRSWGGSNQPQHF. The full variable domain, completed using reference TRBV28 and TRBJ1-5, is DVKVTQSSRYLVKRTGEKVFLECVQDMDHENMFWYRQDPGLGLRLIYFSYDVKMKEKGDIPEGYSVSREKKERFSLILESASTNQTSMYLCASRSWGGSNQPQHFGDGTRLSIL.

The V and J genes are TRBV6-1 and TRBJ2-7; TRBD2 matches at 7 bases. V was pared by 3 bases and J by 2 bases, with 4 bases of the junction left unmatched. Germline-derived CDR1 and CDR2 are MNHNS and SASEGT. CDR3 length: 14 amino acids. CDR3 coding DNA: TGTGCCAGCAGTGATGGGGGGGGAACCTACGAGCAGTACTTC. Protein: CASSDGGGTYEQYF.

The chain joins TRBV10-1 to TRBJ2-7; 7 bases line up with TRBD2. The germline CDR1 and CDR2 sequences are WNHNN and SYGVQD (reference sequence). The V and J ends lost 0 bases and 4 bases, in that order; junction bases with no gene match: 9. This CDR3 is built from 16 residues. CDR3 in amino acids: CASSESSSGKGYEQYF. The CDR3, as DNA: TGCGCCAGCAGTGAGTCGTCAAGCGGGAAAGGGTACGAGCAGTACTTC.

As concerns this clonotype: A read error may be the cause here, since a much bigger clone is one base away. This CDR3 reads CASSSGRVTGAFF. The CDR3 coding sequence is TGTGCCAGCAGTTCCGGAAGGGTCACTGGAGCTTTCTTT. The chain has TRBV12-3 or TRBV12-4 and TRBJ1-1; D call uncertain. CDR3 length: 13 amino acids.

CDR3 nucleotides: TGTGCCAGCAGCCAAGAGCCGGGCTATGGCTACACCTTC. It encodes CASSQEPGYGYTF. The chain carries TRBV3-1 and TRBJ1-2; D uncertain. The CDR3 runs 13 residues. The germline gives CDR1 LGHDT, CDR2 YNNKEL (reference sequence). The V end was cut by 0 bases, the J end by 4 bases, with 6 bases between.

The V gene is TRBV7-2, the J gene TRBJ1-2, with a possible D match to TRBD1 (5 bases). Germline values: CDR1 SGHTA, CDR2 FQGNSA. The CDR3 runs to 15 residues. V shed 3 bases and J shed 6 bases, with 17 bases lying between them. In DNA, the CDR3 is TGTGCCAGCAGCTTTTTCATGGCGCTGGGGGATGGCTACACCTTC. Protein sequence: CASSFFMALGDGYTF.